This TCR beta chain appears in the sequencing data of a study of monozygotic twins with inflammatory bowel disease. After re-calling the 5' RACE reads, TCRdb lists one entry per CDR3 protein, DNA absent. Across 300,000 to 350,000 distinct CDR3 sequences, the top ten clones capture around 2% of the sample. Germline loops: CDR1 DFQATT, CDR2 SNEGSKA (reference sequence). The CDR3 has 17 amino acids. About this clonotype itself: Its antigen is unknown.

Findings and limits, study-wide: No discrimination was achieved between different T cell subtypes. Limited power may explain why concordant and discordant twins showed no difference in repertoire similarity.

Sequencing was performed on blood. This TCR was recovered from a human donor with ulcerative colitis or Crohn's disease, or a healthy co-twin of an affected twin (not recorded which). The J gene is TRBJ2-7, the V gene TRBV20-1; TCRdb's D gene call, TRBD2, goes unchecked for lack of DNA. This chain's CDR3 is CSARNFASGRGRYEQYF.